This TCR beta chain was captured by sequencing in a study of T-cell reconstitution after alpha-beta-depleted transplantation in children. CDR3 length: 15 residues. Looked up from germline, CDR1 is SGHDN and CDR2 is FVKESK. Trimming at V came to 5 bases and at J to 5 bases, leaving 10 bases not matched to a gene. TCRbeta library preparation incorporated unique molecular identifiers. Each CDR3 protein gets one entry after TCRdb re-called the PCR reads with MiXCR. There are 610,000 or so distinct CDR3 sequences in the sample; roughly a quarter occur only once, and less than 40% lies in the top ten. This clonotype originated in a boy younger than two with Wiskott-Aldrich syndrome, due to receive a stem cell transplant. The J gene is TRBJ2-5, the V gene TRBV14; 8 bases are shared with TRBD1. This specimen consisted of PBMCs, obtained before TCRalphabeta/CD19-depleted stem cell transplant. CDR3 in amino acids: CASSYYRTGWETQYF. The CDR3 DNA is TGTGCCAGCAGCTACTATCGGACAGGGTGGGAGACCCAGTACTTC. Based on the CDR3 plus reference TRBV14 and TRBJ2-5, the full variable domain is EAGVTQFPSHSVIEKGQTVTLRCDPISGHDNLYWYRRVMGKEIKFLLHFVKESKQDESGMPNNRFLAERTGGTYSTLKVQPAELEDSGVYFCASSYYRTGWETQYFGPGTRLLVL.